The sequence of this T cell receptor beta chain was determined in a study of blood T cell repertoires in COVID-19. Study summary: Sites in the United States, Italy and Spain provided acute and convalescent COVID-19 samples.

Individuals drawn from 24 US areas were about 18 to 95 years old. Participants had their cohort set by participant-reported clinical history. CDR1 is SEHNR, CDR2 FQNEAQ, per germline (reference sequence). The CDR3 covers 15 residues. Trimming pared 4 bases from V and 3 bases from J, leaving 16 bases between. Under the authors' procedure: Nucleated cell counts were estimated from reference gene primer amplification. The table came from immunoSEQ multiplex PCR; TCRdb's copy has only in-frame clones and leaves some out. That table is the source of V, J and clone size, and D and trimming were worked out from the DNA. The sample includes around 54,000 clones, almost 80% of them seen just once.

What was sequenced was PBMCs or T cells enriched from blood (not recorded which). The genes are TRBV7-9 and TRBJ2-7, with D perhaps TRBD1 (5 bases). This TCR derives from a woman aged 45 to 65 with acute COVID-19. Here the CDR3 DNA reads TGTGCCAGCAGCTCTCAGGGCAGTAGGGACTACGAGCAGTACTTC. Translation gives CASSSQGSRDYEQYF.